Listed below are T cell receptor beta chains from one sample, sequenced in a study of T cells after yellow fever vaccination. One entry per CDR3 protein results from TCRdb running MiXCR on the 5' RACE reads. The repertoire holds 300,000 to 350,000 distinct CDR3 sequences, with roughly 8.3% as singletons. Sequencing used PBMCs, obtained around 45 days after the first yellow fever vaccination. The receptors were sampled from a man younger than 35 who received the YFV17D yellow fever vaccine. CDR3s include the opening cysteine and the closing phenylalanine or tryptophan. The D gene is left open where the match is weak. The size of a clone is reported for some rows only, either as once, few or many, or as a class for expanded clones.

cdr3_aa: CASSLYANEQFF
cdr3_nt: TGTGCCAGCAGCTTATACGCCAATGAGCAGTTCTTC
clone_size: many
v_call: TRBV7-8
j_call: TRBJ2-1
cdr3_length: 12
d_call: -

cdr3_aa: CASSQQDRVYNEQFF
cdr3_nt: TGTGCCAGCAGCCAGCAGGACAGGGTCTACAATGAGCAGTTCTTC
clone_size: few
v_call: TRBV14
j_call: TRBJ2-1
cdr3_length: 15
d_call: TRBD1

cdr3_aa: CASRPMGTAEAFF
cdr3_nt: TGTGCCAGCAGACCGATGGGTACTGCTGAAGCTTTCTTT
clone_size: -
v_call: TRBV7-9
j_call: TRBJ1-1
cdr3_length: 13
d_call: -

cdr3_aa: CASTLRGQLRGQNTGELFF
cdr3_nt: TGTGCCAGCACCCTACGGGGACAGCTCAGGGGGCAGAACACCGGGGAGCTGTTTTTT
clone_size: -
v_call: TRBV6-1
j_call: TRBJ2-2
cdr3_length: 19
d_call: TRBD1

cdr3_aa: CASSGSIAGGNYNEQFF
cdr3_nt: TGTGCCAGCAGTGGTTCGATAGCGGGGGGGAACTACAATGAGCAGTTCTTC
clone_size: few
v_call: TRBV2
j_call: TRBJ2-1
cdr3_length: 17
d_call: TRBD2

cdr3_aa: CSVGGPDTQYF
cdr3_nt: TGCAGTGTTGGAGGCCCAGATACGCAGTATTTT
clone_size: -
v_call: TRBV20-1
j_call: TRBJ2-3
cdr3_length: 11
d_call: -

cdr3_aa: CASSGPGPLSTDTQYF
cdr3_nt: TGTGCCAGCAGCGGACCGGGACCCCTTAGCACAGATACGCAGTATTTT
clone_size: -
v_call: TRBV5-6
j_call: TRBJ2-3
cdr3_length: 16
d_call: -

cdr3_aa: CASSLFGGPQHF
cdr3_nt: TGTGCCAGCAGTTTATTTGGGGGTCCCCAGCATTTT
clone_size: -
v_call: TRBV12-3/TRBV12-4
j_call: TRBJ1-5
cdr3_length: 12
d_call: -

cdr3_aa: CASSFFQGSTGELFF
cdr3_nt: TGTGCCAGCAGTTTTTTCCAGGGAAGCACCGGGGAGCTGTTTTTT
clone_size: few
v_call: TRBV12-3/TRBV12-4
j_call: TRBJ2-2
cdr3_length: 15
d_call: -

cdr3_aa: CASHQNGAQGNTIYF
cdr3_nt: TGTGCCAGCCACCAGAATGGGGCGCAAGGAAACACCATATATTTT
clone_size: few
v_call: TRBV12-3/TRBV12-4
j_call: TRBJ1-3
cdr3_length: 15
d_call: -

cdr3_aa: CASSFSGAVNYGYTF
cdr3_nt: TGTGCCAGCAGCTTTTCCGGGGCGGTTAACTATGGCTACACCTTC
clone_size: few
v_call: TRBV7-2
j_call: TRBJ1-2
cdr3_length: 15
d_call: -

cdr3_aa: CASSLAAAYGYTF
cdr3_nt: TGTGCCAGCAGCTTAGCGGCAGCCTATGGCTACACCTTC
clone_size: few
v_call: TRBV7-9
j_call: TRBJ1-2
cdr3_length: 13
d_call: -

cdr3_aa: CASGLVELAGINEQFF
cdr3_nt: TGTGCTAGTGGTTTGGTGGAACTAGCGGGGATCAATGAGCAGTTCTTC
clone_size: few
v_call: TRBV12-5
j_call: TRBJ2-1
cdr3_length: 16
d_call: TRBD2

cdr3_aa: CASSTHSSGGELFF
cdr3_nt: TGTGCCAGCAGCACCCACAGTTCCGGCGGGGAGCTGTTTTTT
clone_size: -
v_call: TRBV7-6
j_call: TRBJ2-2
cdr3_length: 14
d_call: -

cdr3_aa: CATLQGSETQYF
cdr3_nt: TGTGCCACCTTACAGGGGTCCGAGACCCAGTACTTC
clone_size: few
v_call: TRBV21-1
j_call: TRBJ2-5
cdr3_length: 12
d_call: -

cdr3_aa: CASRPGQGWIGELFF
cdr3_nt: TGTGCCAGCAGACCGGGACAGGGGTGGATCGGGGAGCTGTTTTTT
clone_size: few
v_call: TRBV6-1
j_call: TRBJ2-2
cdr3_length: 15
d_call: TRBD1

cdr3_aa: CASTDAHYGYTF
cdr3_nt: TGCGCCAGCACGGACGCGCACTATGGCTACACCTTC
clone_size: -
v_call: TRBV5-1
j_call: TRBJ1-2
cdr3_length: 12
d_call: -

cdr3_aa: CASSQLSTGNTEAFF
cdr3_nt: TGCGCCAGCAGCCAACTCTCGACAGGGAACACTGAAGCTTTCTTT
clone_size: few
v_call: TRBV4-3
j_call: TRBJ1-1
cdr3_length: 15
d_call: -

cdr3_aa: CSVEGWTGGLGEQFF
cdr3_nt: TGCAGCGTTGAAGGTTGGACAGGGGGCTTAGGTGAGCAGTTCTTC
clone_size: few
v_call: TRBV29-1
j_call: TRBJ2-1
cdr3_length: 15
d_call: TRBD1

cdr3_aa: CASSYVEGVGTEAFF
cdr3_nt: TGTGCCAGCAGTTACGTAGAGGGTGTAGGCACTGAAGCTTTCTTT
clone_size: -
v_call: TRBV6-5
j_call: TRBJ1-1
cdr3_length: 15
d_call: -

cdr3_aa: CASQNRSTDTQYF
cdr3_nt: TGCGCCAGCCAAAACAGGAGCACAGATACGCAGTATTTT
clone_size: few
v_call: TRBV23-1
j_call: TRBJ2-3
cdr3_length: 13
d_call: -

cdr3_aa: CASTPRGGEGETQYF
cdr3_nt: TGTGCCAGCACCCCTCGCGGGGGCGAGGGAGAGACCCAGTACTTC
clone_size: few
v_call: TRBV27
j_call: TRBJ2-5
cdr3_length: 15
d_call: -

cdr3_aa: CASRPQGIGNTIYF
cdr3_nt: TGCGCCAGCAGGCCCCAGGGAATCGGAAACACCATATATTTT
clone_size: many
v_call: TRBV10-2
j_call: TRBJ1-3
cdr3_length: 14
d_call: -

cdr3_aa: CASSLFLDGDGYTF
cdr3_nt: TGTGCCAGCAGTCTCTTCCTGGACGGAGATGGCTACACCTTC
clone_size: -
v_call: TRBV12-3/TRBV12-4
j_call: TRBJ1-2
cdr3_length: 14
d_call: -

cdr3_aa: CSGRRSGDQPQHF
cdr3_nt: TGCAGTGGCAGAAGGTCAGGGGACCAGCCCCAGCATTTT
clone_size: -
v_call: TRBV20-1
j_call: TRBJ1-5
cdr3_length: 13
d_call: -

cdr3_aa: CAISDGQDYGYTF
cdr3_nt: TGTGCCATCAGTGATGGGCAGGACTATGGCTACACCTTC
clone_size: -
v_call: TRBV10-3
j_call: TRBJ1-2
cdr3_length: 13
d_call: -

cdr3_aa: CASRKQGISAVFF
cdr3_nt: TGTGCCAGCAGGAAACAGGGGATCTCGGCTGTCTTCTTC
clone_size: few
v_call: TRBV7-2
j_call: TRBJ1-2
cdr3_length: 13
d_call: TRBD1

cdr3_aa: CASSEALAGVLQETQYF
cdr3_nt: TGTGCCAGCAGTGAAGCGCTAGCGGGGGTCCTTCAAGAGACCCAGTACTTC
clone_size: few
v_call: TRBV2
j_call: TRBJ2-5
cdr3_length: 17
d_call: TRBD2

cdr3_aa: CASRTGRSNNEQFF
cdr3_nt: TGTGCCAGCAGGACGGGACGGAGTAACAATGAGCAGTTCTTC
clone_size: -
v_call: TRBV27
j_call: TRBJ2-1
cdr3_length: 14
d_call: -

cdr3_aa: CASSASGDTQYF
cdr3_nt: TGTGCCAGCAGTGCCAGCGGGGATACGCAGTATTTT
clone_size: many
v_call: TRBV2
j_call: TRBJ2-3
cdr3_length: 12
d_call: -

cdr3_aa: CAYGQINTGELFF
cdr3_nt: TGTGCCTACGGTCAGATCAACACCGGGGAGCTGTTTTTT
clone_size: few
v_call: TRBV12-3/TRBV12-4
j_call: TRBJ2-2
cdr3_length: 13
d_call: -

cdr3_aa: CASSQNLGDRWFF
cdr3_nt: TGTGCCAGCAGCCAAAACTTGGGGGACCGTTGGTTCTTC
clone_size: -
v_call: TRBV3-1
j_call: TRBJ2-1
cdr3_length: 13
d_call: -

cdr3_aa: CASSWTDRGAEAFF
cdr3_nt: TGTGCCAGCAGCTGGACAGACAGGGGCGCTGAAGCTTTCTTT
clone_size: few
v_call: TRBV5-4
j_call: TRBJ1-1
cdr3_length: 14
d_call: TRBD1

cdr3_aa: CASTSRALNTGELFF
cdr3_nt: TGTGCCAGCACCTCCCGGGCCCTGAACACCGGGGAGCTGTTTTTT
clone_size: many
v_call: TRBV12-3/TRBV12-4
j_call: TRBJ2-2
cdr3_length: 15
d_call: -

cdr3_aa: CASSQGLAGEYTGELFF
cdr3_nt: TGTGCCAGCAGCCAGGGACTAGCGGGGGAATACACCGGGGAGCTGTTTTTT
clone_size: many
v_call: TRBV4-2
j_call: TRBJ2-2
cdr3_length: 17
d_call: TRBD2

cdr3_aa: CCASTPGTGSHHEQFF
cdr3_nt: TGCTGTGCTAGCACTCCCGGGACAGGCTCGCATCATGAGCAGTTCTTC
clone_size: -
v_call: TRBV20-1
j_call: TRBJ2-1
cdr3_length: 16
d_call: TRBD1

cdr3_aa: CSVGGQDYNEQFF
cdr3_nt: TGCAGCGTTGGTGGACAAGACTACAATGAGCAGTTCTTC
clone_size: -
v_call: TRBV29-1
j_call: TRBJ2-1
cdr3_length: 13
d_call: -

cdr3_aa: CASSVVGQTTDTQYF
cdr3_nt: TGTGCCAGCAGCGTAGTCGGACAGACCACAGATACGCAGTATTTT
clone_size: few
v_call: TRBV9
j_call: TRBJ2-3
cdr3_length: 15
d_call: -

cdr3_aa: CATSALGQGSPDTQYF
cdr3_nt: TGTGCCACCAGTGCCCTAGGACAGGGTAGCCCAGATACGCAGTATTTT
clone_size: few
v_call: TRBV24-1
j_call: TRBJ2-3
cdr3_length: 16
d_call: TRBD1

cdr3_aa: CASSFSGTGATEFF
cdr3_nt: TGTGCCAGCAGCTTCTCCGGGACAGGAGCAACGGAGTTCTTC
clone_size: few
v_call: TRBV5-5
j_call: TRBJ2-1
cdr3_length: 14
d_call: TRBD1

cdr3_aa: CSATSLATNTGELFF
cdr3_nt: TGCAGTGCTACTTCACTAGCTACGAACACCGGGGAGCTGTTTTTT
clone_size: -
v_call: TRBV20-1
j_call: TRBJ2-2
cdr3_length: 15
d_call: -

cdr3_aa: CASSLRVTAEAFF
cdr3_nt: TGTGCCAGCAGCTTGAGGGTCACGGCTGAAGCTTTCTTT
clone_size: -
v_call: TRBV7-9
j_call: TRBJ1-1
cdr3_length: 13
d_call: -

cdr3_aa: CSARVGRVNNSPLHF
cdr3_nt: TGCAGTGCTAGAGTTGGGCGGGTTAATAATTCACCCCTCCACTTT
clone_size: -
v_call: TRBV20-1
j_call: TRBJ1-6
cdr3_length: 15
d_call: -

cdr3_aa: CSVRGMGGSSSYEQYF
cdr3_nt: TGCAGCGTTAGGGGGATGGGGGGCTCGAGCTCCTACGAGCAGTACTTC
clone_size: few
v_call: TRBV29-1
j_call: TRBJ2-7
cdr3_length: 16
d_call: -

cdr3_aa: CSALRGGAYTDTQYF
cdr3_nt: TGCAGTGCGCTTCGGGGGGGGGCTTACACAGATACGCAGTATTTT
clone_size: few
v_call: TRBV20-1
j_call: TRBJ2-3
cdr3_length: 15
d_call: TRBD2

cdr3_aa: CASSGLAGETYNEQFF
cdr3_nt: TGTGCCAGCAGCGGACTAGCGGGGGAGACCTACAATGAGCAGTTCTTC
clone_size: -
v_call: TRBV11-3
j_call: TRBJ2-1
cdr3_length: 16
d_call: TRBD2

cdr3_aa: CSAREQGWTEAFF
cdr3_nt: TGCAGTGCTAGAGAACAGGGTTGGACTGAAGCTTTCTTT
clone_size: few
v_call: TRBV20-1
j_call: TRBJ1-1
cdr3_length: 13
d_call: -

cdr3_aa: CASSLGDRGNAEAFF
cdr3_nt: TGCGCCAGCAGCTTGGGGGACAGGGGGAACGCTGAAGCTTTCTTT
clone_size: many
v_call: TRBV5-1
j_call: TRBJ1-1
cdr3_length: 15
d_call: TRBD1

cdr3_aa: CASSQQENQPQHF
cdr3_nt: TGTGCCAGCAGCCAACAGGAGAATCAGCCCCAGCATTTT
clone_size: few
v_call: TRBV12-3/TRBV12-4
j_call: TRBJ1-5
cdr3_length: 13
d_call: -

cdr3_aa: CASRGTGASSSYNEQFF
cdr3_nt: TGTGCCAGCAGGGGAACAGGGGCTTCGAGTTCCTACAATGAGCAGTTCTTC
clone_size: -
v_call: TRBV6-1
j_call: TRBJ2-1
cdr3_length: 17
d_call: TRBD1

cdr3_aa: CASSYSREAFF
cdr3_nt: TGTGCCAGCAGTTACAGCAGGGAAGCTTTCTTT
clone_size: few
v_call: TRBV6-2/TRBV6-3
j_call: TRBJ1-1
cdr3_length: 11
d_call: -

cdr3_aa: CASSLASSMNTEAFF
cdr3_nt: TGCGCCAGCAGCCTCGCTAGCAGCATGAACACTGAAGCTTTCTTT
clone_size: -
v_call: TRBV5-1
j_call: TRBJ1-1
cdr3_length: 15
d_call: -

cdr3_aa: CASSLERTGGTEAFF
cdr3_nt: TGCGCCAGCAGCTTGGAGAGGACAGGGGGCACTGAAGCTTTCTTT
clone_size: many
v_call: TRBV5-1
j_call: TRBJ1-1
cdr3_length: 15
d_call: TRBD1

cdr3_aa: CATSRVSNTEAFF
cdr3_nt: TGTGCCACCAGCAGAGTCAGCAACACTGAAGCTTTCTTT
clone_size: -
v_call: TRBV15
j_call: TRBJ1-1
cdr3_length: 13
d_call: -

cdr3_aa: CASSLAGPKDQPQHF
cdr3_nt: TGTGCCAGCAGTCTTGCGGGACCGAAAGATCAGCCCCAGCATTTT
clone_size: -
v_call: TRBV12-3/TRBV12-4
j_call: TRBJ1-5
cdr3_length: 15
d_call: -

cdr3_aa: CSASDRGFVNEAFF
cdr3_nt: TGCAGTGCTAGTGACCGGGGATTTGTTAATGAAGCTTTCTTT
clone_size: -
v_call: TRBV20-1
j_call: TRBJ1-1
cdr3_length: 14
d_call: -

cdr3_aa: CASSSLDGKLFF
cdr3_nt: TGTGCCAGCAGCTCCCTGGATGGGAAACTGTTTTTT
clone_size: few
v_call: TRBV7-9
j_call: TRBJ1-4
cdr3_length: 12
d_call: -

cdr3_aa: CASGTLGTDTQYF
cdr3_nt: TGTGCCAGCGGGACACTTGGCACAGATACGCAGTATTTT
clone_size: -
v_call: TRBV7-3
j_call: TRBJ2-3
cdr3_length: 13
d_call: -

cdr3_aa: CASSLRQGAGDTQYF
cdr3_nt: TGTGCCAGCTCACTCAGACAGGGGGCTGGAGATACGCAGTATTTT
clone_size: few
v_call: TRBV18
j_call: TRBJ2-3
cdr3_length: 15
d_call: TRBD1

cdr3_aa: CASSTENTEAFF
cdr3_nt: TGCGCCAGCAGCACGGAGAACACTGAAGCTTTCTTT
clone_size: few
v_call: TRBV5-1
j_call: TRBJ1-1
cdr3_length: 12
d_call: -